The 20 T cell receptor beta chains in this list originate from one sample, sequenced in a study of T cell repertoires in cytomegalovirus infection. The antigens of these receptors remain unknown. TCRdb reanalysed the reads using MiXCR and keeps one entry per CDR3 protein. The data show about 700,000 distinct CDR3 sequences, around 32% seen once. The starting material was cultured PBMCs, obtained from culture after CMV antigen stimulation. The receptors here all came from a human donor in good health (CMV status not recorded). Some clones in this sample may be carry-over from other donors' samples.

On this clonotype: An end of the junction does not agree with germline; a read error may underlie this. V usage is TRBV5-3 and J usage is TRBJ2-5, with 10 bases that match TRBD1. TRBV5-3 is placed among ORFs of uncertain function. CDR3 length: 16 amino acids. CDR3 nucleotide sequence: TGTGCCAGCAGCTGGGTTCCGGGACAGGGGTCGGAGACCCAGTACTTC. Protein product: CASSWVPGQGSETQYF.

The chain employs TRBV12-5 and TRBJ2-1; TRBD1 matches at 9 bases. CDR1 is LGHNT and CDR2 is FRNRAP in the germline V gene. The V and J ends lost 1 base and 6 bases, in that order; junction bases with no gene match: 7. This CDR3 region has 16 residues. Here the CDR3 reads CASGLARTGEGNEQFF. The DNA for the CDR3 is TGTGCTAGTGGTTTGGCCCGGACAGGGGAAGGCAATGAGCAGTTCTTC. The entire variable domain, with the rest obtained from reference TRBV12-5 and TRBJ2-1, is as follows: DARVTQTPRHKVTEMGQEVTMRCQPILGHNTVFWYRQTMMQGLELLAYFRNRAPLDDSGMPKDRFSAEMPDATLATLKIQPSEPRDSAVYFCASGLARTGEGNEQFFGPGTRLTVL.

This clonotype was counted between two and nine times. The genes are TRBV6-6 and TRBJ2-1; 8 bases are a match to TRBD1. From germline, CDR1 is MNHNY and CDR2 SVGAGI (reference sequence). The CDR3 sequence is 15 residues long. V trimming: 6 bases; J trimming: 3 bases; junction bases outside the gene matches: 7. CDR3 loop: CASRAGTGYYNEQFF. In nucleotides, the CDR3 is TGTGCCAGCAGGGCCGGGACAGGCTACTACAATGAGCAGTTCTTC.

V is TRBV4-1 and J is TRBJ2-2; the D is unclear. The CDR3 has 15 amino acids. Trimming removed 1 base from V and 1 base from J, with 7 bases in between. CDR1 and CDR2 (germline): MGHRA, YSYEKL. CDR3 bases: TGCGCCAGCAGCCAAGGTCCGGAGAACACCGGGGAGCTGTTTTTT. This encodes CASSQGPENTGELFF.

This clonotype was detected many times. The gene calls are TRBV7-2 and TRBJ2-7, with 7 bases aligning to TRBD1. Germline CDR1 reads SGHTA; CDR2 reads FQGNSA. V shed 5 bases and J 4 bases; nucleotides not matched to a gene: 11. This CDR3 has 15 amino acids. The CDR3 sequence: CASSTQRGRRYEQYF. The CDR3 DNA sequence: TGTGCCAGCAGCACCCAAAGGGGGCGCAGGTACGAGCAGTACTTC.

The CDR3 DNA follows: TGTGCCAGCAGCCACAGGACGGGCTACCAAGAGACCCAGTACTTC. Amino acids: CASSHRTGYQETQYF. The rearrangement joins TRBV7-9 to TRBJ2-5; a possible D gene is TRBD1 (5 bases). The germline gives CDR1 SEHNR, CDR2 FQNEAQ (reference sequence). The length of the CDR3 is 15 residues. The ends were cut back, 5 bases at V and 0 bases at J, with 13 bases in the middle.

The CDR3 sequence: CASSQVRAPGYGYTF. CDR3 coding DNA: TGCGCCAGCAGCCAAGTTCGCGCCCCCGGGTATGGCTACACCTTC. The chain employs TRBV4-3 and TRBJ1-2; no clear D. The CDR3 sequence is 15 residues long. Trimming cost V 1 base and J 5 bases, with 14 bases left between them. Germline-derived CDR1 and CDR2 are LGHNA and YSLEER.

The chain links TRBV11-2 to TRBJ2-1; 9 bases line up with TRBD2. The junction had 9 bases not matched to a gene; V was cut back by 2 bases and J by 7 bases. The CDR3 is made up of 16 amino acids. From germline, CDR1 is SGHAT and CDR2 FQNNGV. The CDR3 coding sequence is TGTGCCAGCAGCTTAAGAGGTAGCGGGAGACAAAATGAGCAGTTCTTC. Protein: CASSLRGSGRQNEQFF.

The chain has TRBV6-6 and TRBJ1-5, with D uncertain. CDR3 size: 14 residues. Germline assignment: CDR1 MNHNY and CDR2 SVGAGI (reference sequence). V was trimmed by 0 bases and J by 6 bases, leaving 9 bases between them. The CDR3 sequence is CASSYSMSSQPQHF. The CDR3 DNA reads TGTGCCAGCAGTTACTCGATGAGTAGTCAGCCCCAGCATTTT.

With respect to this clonotype: A much more abundant neighbour one base away suggests this may be a read error. The rearrangement uses TRBV7-2 and TRBJ1-4; D not resolved. The CDR3 is made up of 13 amino acids. Germline CDR1 SGHTA, CDR2 FQGNSA. CDR3 sequence reads: CASSLGTEEKLVF. CDR3 coding DNA: TGTGCCAGCAGCTTAGGAACAGAGGAAAAACTGGTTTTT.

This clonotype was seen ten or more times. V usage is TRBV2 and J usage is TRBJ2-7, with D possibly matching TRBD1 (6 bases). With 5 bases removed from V and 3 bases from J, the gap between germline ends came to 11 bases. The germline CDR1 and CDR2 sequences are SNHLY and FYNNEI. The CDR3 consists of 13 residues. CDR3 amino acids: CASSRDIYYEQYF. The DNA of the CDR3 is TGTGCCAGCAGTCGGGACATCTACTACGAGCAGTACTTC.

Ten or more counts support this clonotype. The chain has TRBV7-8 and TRBJ2-7; TRBD1 agrees at 7 bases. Germline CDR1 SGHVS, CDR2 FQNEAQ. This CDR3 region has 14 residues. V shed 4 bases, J shed 4 bases, and the junction held 7 bases outside the gene matches. The DNA of the CDR3 is TGTGCCAGCAGCTCCCCGACAGGGTTGTACGAGCAGTACTTC. This encodes CASSSPTGLYEQYF.

This clonotype was seen ten or more times. The chain recombines TRBV7-2 with TRBJ2-3; 14 nucleotides line up with TRBD2. Germline values: CDR1 SGHTA, CDR2 FQGNSA. Trimming cost V 4 bases and J 6 bases; bases outside gene matches: 0. The CDR3 runs to 14 residues. CDR3 region: CASSWTSGGDTQYF. The CDR3 DNA follows: TGTGCCAGCAGCTGGACTAGCGGGGGGGATACGCAGTATTTT.

V is TRBV7-2 and J is TRBJ2-7; 12 bases match TRBD2. In germline, CDR1 is SGHTA, CDR2 FQGNSA. With 5 bases clipped from V and 10 bases from J, the junction kept 12 bases outside the gene matches. The CDR3 length is 15 residues. CDR3 sequence reads: CASSISSLLAGGQYF. DNA for the CDR3: TGTGCCAGCAGCATATCTTCTTTACTAGCGGGAGGCCAGTACTTC.

This clonotype occurred a few times. The chain recombines TRBV5-1 with TRBJ2-7; possible D gene TRBD1, 6 bases. V lost 4 bases and J 3 bases, leaving 20 bases between the germline ends. This CDR3 is built from 16 residues. CDR1 and CDR2 from the germline V gene are SGHRS and YFSETQ. The CDR3 DNA is TGCGCCAGCAGCCTCGCAAGTTGGGGGCACGGCTACGAGCAGTACTTC. This translates into CASSLASWGHGYEQYF.

The chain has TRBV12-3 or TRBV12-4 and TRBJ2-7; D possibly corresponds to TRBD2 (5 bases). This CDR3 region has 14 residues. V dropped 1 base and J dropped 5 bases, with 12 bases sitting between them. The chain's CDR3 is CASSLVRAVHEQYF. CDR3 sequence (DNA): TGTGCCAGCAGTTTAGTAAGAGCGGTTCACGAGCAGTACTTC.

The J gene is TRBJ1-1, the V gene TRBV7-9; D is perhaps TRBD1 (5 bases). The V gene's germline CDR1 is SEHNR and CDR2 FQNEAQ (reference sequence). CDR3 size: 13 residues. The V end lost 2 bases, the J end lost 7 bases, and 11 bases lay between the germline ends. Here the CDR3 reads CASSLWDRLEAFF. CDR3 bases: TGTGCCAGCAGCTTATGGGACCGACTTGAAGCTTTCTTT.

This clonotype was found many times. CDR3 protein: CASSLVRTSGKMGPQETQYF. The CDR3 DNA follows: TGTGCCAGCAGCTTAGTACGGACTAGCGGCAAAATGGGGCCACAAGAGACCCAGTACTTC. This sequence joins TRBV7-2 and TRBJ2-5, with TRBD2 identical over 10 bases. The germline V gene encodes CDR1 SGHTA and CDR2 FQGNSA. The trim removed 1 base at V and 2 bases at J, leaving 16 bases unmatched. This CDR3 is 20 amino acids long.

This clonotype showed up just a few times. This chain joins TRBV4-2 and TRBJ1-1; a possible D gene is TRBD1 (5 bases). The germline gives CDR1 LGHNA, CDR2 YNFKEQ. Trimming shortened V by 1 base and J by 3 bases, and 21 bases separated the two germline ends. CDR3 length: 18 residues. Written as DNA, the CDR3 is TGTGCCAGCAGCCAAGGCCCCCAGACTGCAGGGCACGACACTGAAGCTTTCTTT. It translates to CASSQGPQTAGHDTEAFF.

The chain uses TRBV11-2 and TRBJ1-6; 8 bases line up with TRBD1. Trimming at V came to 5 bases and at J to 13 bases, leaving 13 bases not matched to a gene. CDR1 is SGHAT and CDR2 is FQNNGV in the germline V gene. The CDR3 sequence is 15 residues long. The DNA for the CDR3 is TGTGCCAGCAGCCCGGTCACAGGGGGTAGTAGGCCCCTCCACTTT. Translation: CASSPVTGGSRPLHF.